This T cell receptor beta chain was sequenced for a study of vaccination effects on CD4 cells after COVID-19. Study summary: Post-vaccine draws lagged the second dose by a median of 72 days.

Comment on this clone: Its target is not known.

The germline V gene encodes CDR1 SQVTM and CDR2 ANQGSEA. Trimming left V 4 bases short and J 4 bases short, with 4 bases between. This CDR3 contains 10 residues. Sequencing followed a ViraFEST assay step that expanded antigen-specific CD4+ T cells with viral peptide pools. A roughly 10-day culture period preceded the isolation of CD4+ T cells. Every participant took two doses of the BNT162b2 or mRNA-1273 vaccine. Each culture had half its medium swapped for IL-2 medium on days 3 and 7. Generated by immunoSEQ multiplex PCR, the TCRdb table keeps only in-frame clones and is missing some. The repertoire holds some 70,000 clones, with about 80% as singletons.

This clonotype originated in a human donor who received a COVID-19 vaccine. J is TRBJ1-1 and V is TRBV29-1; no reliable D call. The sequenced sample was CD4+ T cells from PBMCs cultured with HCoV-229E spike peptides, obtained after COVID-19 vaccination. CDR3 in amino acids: CSVVFTEAFF. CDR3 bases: TGCAGCGTTGTCTTCACTGAAGCTTTCTTT. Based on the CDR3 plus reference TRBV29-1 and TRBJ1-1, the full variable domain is SAVISQKPSRDICQRGTSLTIQCQVDSQVTMMFWYRQQPGQSLTLIATANQGSEATYESGFVIDKFPISRPNLTFSTLTVSNMSPEDSSIYLCSVVFTEAFFGQGTRLTVV.